These 17 T cell receptor beta chains were sequenced from one sample in a study of T cell responses to AZD1222 COVID-19 vaccine (dated by TCRdb to about 2021). Receptor amplification or capture employed the immunoSEQ multiplex PCR assay. The source is immuneACCESS, and TCRdb retained only in-frame sequences with V and J called. Part of the clones is not carried over; for the studies checked, unresolved V genes explain less than half of this, and the remainder is unexplained. This sample holds approximately 84,000 clones; around 90% were observed only once. Together, the top ten hold about 2.2% of the sample. The sample's time point, from its label and the paper: baseline before first vaccination. Sequences were derived from peripheral blood, sampled on day 0 of AZD1222 vaccination. The receptor source for this set is an adult in good health.

The rearrangement joins TRBV9 to TRBJ1-1; 8 bases line up with TRBD1. Trimming removed 0 bases from V and 1 base from J; junction bases left unmatched: 5. CDR3 length: 16 residues. Germline V gene data show CDR1 as SGDLS and CDR2 as YYNGEE. CDR3 DNA: TGTGCCAGCAGCGTAGGTGGGACAGGCCCGAACACTGAAGCTTTCTTT. This translates into CASSVGGTGPNTEAFF.

The chain links TRBV7-6 to TRBJ2-2, with a possible D match to TRBD2 (5 bases). Germline loops: CDR1 SGHVS, CDR2 FNYEAQ. The CDR3 is 16 amino acids. Trimming cost V 1 base and J 5 bases, with 14 bases left between them. The CDR3 is CASSLVLAMGTGELFF. The DNA of the CDR3 is TGTGCCAGCAGCTTAGTCCTAGCCATGGGGACCGGGGAGCTGTTTTTT.

The J gene is TRBJ2-5, the V gene TRBV19; no definite D call. There are 13 residues in the CDR3. Trimming pared 6 bases from V and 1 base from J, leaving 9 bases between. The germline V gene has CDR1 LNHDA and CDR2 SQIVND (reference sequence). This chain's CDR3 is CASRSNGQETQYF. The CDR3 DNA reads TGTGCCAGTAGGTCGAACGGCCAAGAGACCCAGTACTTC.

The chain has TRBV21-1 and TRBJ2-1; the table's D gene call, TRBD1, was not cross checked with the DNA. TRBV21-1 is termed a pseudogene. The CDR3 has 18 residues. CDR3 DNA sequence: TGTGCCAGCAGCGCCCCTTTAACCGGGACAGGCTTAGACAATGAGCAGTTCTTC. Protein: CASSAPLTGTGLDNEQFF.

The chain joins TRBV2 to TRBJ1-5; D is perhaps TRBD1 (6 bases). Germline CDR1 reads SNHLY; CDR2 reads FYNNEI. This CDR3 spans 17 amino acids. Trimming cost V 4 bases and J 0 bases, with 16 bases left between them. The CDR3 DNA reads TGTGCCAGCAGTGGGGGGCTGGGACGGATTAGCAATCAGCCCCAGCATTTT. This codes for CASSGGLGRISNQPQHF.

V gene TRBV3-1 (or the pseudogene TRBV3-2) combines with J gene TRBJ1-1; perhaps TRBD1 as D (5 bases). Germline V gene sequence: CDR1 LGHDT, CDR2 YNNKEL (reference sequence). V gave up 0 bases and J gave up 5 bases, with 10 bases separating them. This CDR3 region has 14 residues. CDR3 in amino acids: CASSQDTGDTEAFF. The CDR3 DNA reads as TGTGCCAGCAGCCAAGATACGGGGGATACTGAAGCTTTCTTT.

The chain combines TRBV11-2 with TRBJ1-1, with TRBD1 as a possible D gene (5 bases). In germline, CDR1 is SGHAT, CDR2 FQNNGV. The CDR3 contains 12 residues. V lost 0 bases and J lost 6, with 5 bases in between. The CDR3, as DNA: TGTGCCAGCAGCTTAGACAGGGCTGAAGCTTTCTTT. Protein product: CASSLDRAEAFF.

The chain links TRBV6-6 to TRBJ1-6, with 7 positions matching TRBD1. The CDR3 is 15 amino acids. Losses at the gene ends were 2 bases for V and 7 bases for J; bases not matched to a gene: 5. Germline V lookup: CDR1 MNHNY, CDR2 SVGAGI (reference sequence). Here the CDR3 reads CASSYNRGVNSPLHF. Written as DNA, the CDR3 is TGTGCCAGCAGTTACAACAGGGGTGTAAATTCACCCCTCCACTTT.

The chain has TRBV5-1 and TRBJ2-1, with D perhaps TRBD1 or TRBD2 (5 bases each). CDR1 and CDR2 (germline): SGHRS, YFSETQ. The CDR3 has 13 residues. V was clipped by 4 bases and J by 4 bases, with 9 bases between them. This chain's CDR3 is CASSGGWYNEQFF. CDR3 in DNA: TGCGCCAGCAGCGGGGGTTGGTACAATGAGCAGTTCTTC.

The chain is built from TRBV6-2 or TRBV6-3 and TRBJ1-2; possible D gene TRBD1, 6 bases. V was cut by 6 bases and J by 4 bases, with 12 bases left in between. CDR3 length equals 13 residues. Germline lookup yields CDR1 MNHEY and CDR2 SVGEGT. DNA of the CDR3: TGTGCCAGCAGCCTACAGGGAGGCTATGGCTACACCTTC. Encoded protein: CASSLQGGYGYTF.

This clone came up a few times. This chain connects TRBV10-1 to TRBJ2-1; TRBD2 matches at 10 bases. J lost 5 bases, V lost 6 bases, and 1 base had no gene match. CDR1 WNHNN and CDR2 SYGVQD come from the germline V gene (reference sequence). The CDR3 loop spans 13 amino acids. Here the CDR3 DNA reads TGCGCCAGCAGAGCGGGAGGGGACAATGAGCAGTTCTTC. Protein product: CASRAGGDNEQFF.

V is TRBV5-4 and J is TRBJ2-3; weak D call: TRBD1 (6 bases). The CDR3 extends over 16 amino acids. The germline V and J ends were trimmed by 3 bases and 1 base, with 15 bases remaining between them. CDR1 is SGHNT, CDR2 YYREEE, per germline (reference sequence). CDR3 in DNA: TGTGCCAGCAGCTCGACTCTCAGGGGTCGCACAGATACGCAGTATTTT. Its translation is CASSSTLRGRTDTQYF. Combining the CDR3 with reference TRBV5-4 and TRBJ2-3 gives the whole variable domain ETGVTQSPTHLIKTRGQQVTLRCSSQSGHNTVSWYQQALGQGPQFIFQYYREEENGRGNFPPRFSGLQFPNYSSELNVNALELDDSALYLCASSSTLRGRTDTQYFGPGTRLTVL.

V gene TRBV18 combines with J gene TRBJ1-1, with unresolved D. Germline CDR1 and CDR2: KGHSH and LQKENI. CDR3 length: 16 residues. Trimming removed 3 bases from V and 4 bases from J, with 18 bases in between. The DNA of the CDR3 is TGTGCCAGCTCACCCAGTACTCCGGATATTGGCACTGAAGCTTTCTTT. Translating gives CASSPSTPDIGTEAFF.

The chain employs TRBV6-1 and TRBJ2-7, with D unclear. Trimming took off 2 bases at V and 6 bases at J, with 5 bases between the two ends. The CDR3 runs to 11 residues. Germline assignment: CDR1 MNHNS and CDR2 SASEGT. In DNA form, the CDR3 reads TGTGCCAGCAGTGAATACGTCGAGCAGTACTTC. Its protein product is CASSEYVEQYF.

V and J are TRBV14 and TRBJ1-2; no firm D call. The ends were cut back, 0 bases at V and 7 bases at J, with 6 bases in the middle. This CDR3 contains 12 residues. Germline V CDR1 and CDR2: SGHDN, FVKESK. Written as DNA, the CDR3 is TGTGCCAGCAGCCAAGAAGGTCGTGGCTACACCTTC. Its protein product is CASSQEGRGYTF. The variable domain in full, completed from reference TRBV14 and TRBJ1-2, reads EAGVTQFPSHSVIEKGQTVTLRCDPISGHDNLYWYRRVMGKEIKFLLHFVKESKQDESGMPNNRFLAERTGGTYSTLKVQPAELEDSGVYFCASSQEGRGYTFGSGTRLTVV.

V usage is TRBV5-1 and J usage is TRBJ1-2, with D possibly being TRBD1 (6 bases). V lost 1 base to trimming and J lost 2 bases, with 15 bases between them. Germline V CDR1 and CDR2: SGHRS, YFSETQ. This CDR3 comprises 16 residues. The CDR3 nucleotides read TGCGCCAGCAGCTTGCCGACAGGACCTATCAACTATGGCTACACCTTC. Protein product: CASSLPTGPINYGYTF.

This chain connects TRBV19 to TRBJ2-7; D possibly corresponds to TRBD1 (6 bases). V dropped 2 bases and J dropped 3 bases, with 8 bases sitting between them. This CDR3 comprises 13 residues. Germline lookup yields CDR1 LNHDA and CDR2 SQIVND (reference sequence). The CDR3 is CASSIRGGYEQYF. CDR3 coding DNA: TGTGCCAGTAGTATAAGAGGGGGCTACGAGCAGTACTTC.